The next 14 T cell receptor beta chains were all read from a single sample in a study of regulatory T cells in long-lasting Graves disease. For TCR beta, libraries came from iRepertoire HTBI primers and Arm-PCR of CDR3 regions. TCRdb itself ran the multiplex PCR reads through MiXCR, one entry per CDR3 protein. The table has about 240,000 distinct CDR3 sequences, 20% seen once. Time point defined: newly diagnosed GD, antithyroid drugs for less than 3 months. The TCR library was prepared using RNA isolated from PBMCs. The specimen comprised peripheral blood mononuclear cells (PBMCs), sampled at new diagnosis, from a patient treated with antithyroid drugs. The receptors were sampled from a female donor with Graves disease.

This clonotype was seen repeatedly, ten times or more. V and J are TRBV2 and TRBJ2-2, with 8 bases fitting TRBD1. Germline CDR1 SNHLY, CDR2 FYNNEI. The CDR3 contains 14 residues. The junction had 3 bases not matched to a gene; V was cut back by 8 bases and J by 1 base. The CDR3 here is CASLGQGNTGELFF. The DNA of the CDR3 is TGTGCCAGCTTAGGACAGGGGAACACCGGGGAGCTGTTTTTT.

In its sample, this clonotype was seen many times. The genes are TRBV20-1 and TRBJ1-4, with D tentatively TRBD1 (6 bases). Germline assignment: CDR1 DFQATT and CDR2 SNEGSKA (reference sequence). V was pared by 3 bases and J by 5 bases, with 13 bases between. The CDR3 sequence is 14 residues long. The CDR3 sequence is CSASLTGKNEKLFF. The CDR3 bases are TGCAGTGCTAGCCTAACAGGGAAGAATGAAAAACTGTTTTTT.

The genes are TRBV18 and TRBJ2-1, with D uncertain. The CDR3 has 15 amino acids. With 2 bases removed from V and 5 bases from J, the gap between germline ends came to 13 bases. CDR1 KGHSH and CDR2 LQKENI come from the germline V gene. CDR3 DNA: TGTGCCAGCTCACCAAAAGGATCCACAGACAATGAGCAGTTCTTC. Protein product: CASSPKGSTDNEQFF.

This clonotype occurred many times. The rearrangement uses TRBV29-1 and TRBJ1-1; 7 bases align to TRBD1. CDR1 is SQVTM, CDR2 ANQGSEA, per germline. The CDR3 has 13 amino acids. This chain's CDR3 is CSARTGMNTEAFF. The CDR3 nucleotides are TGCAGTGCCCGGACAGGCATGAACACTGAAGCTTTCTTT.

The rearrangement uses TRBV7-2 and TRBJ2-5; D is perhaps TRBD2 (7 bases). Germline V CDR1 and CDR2: SGHTA, FQGNSA. The V end lost 6 bases, the J end lost 1 base, and 15 bases lay between the germline ends. There are 15 residues in the CDR3. The DNA of the CDR3 is TGTGCCAGCAGTTGGGGGGGCTCTGGCCAAGAGACCCAGTACTTC. Translation: CASSWGGSGQETQYF.

This clonotype was counted many times. The chain recombines TRBV2 with TRBJ2-2, with 16 bases that match TRBD2. The CDR3 is 17 residues long. CDR1 and CDR2 (germline): SNHLY, FYNNEI. V shed 6 bases and J 2 bases; nucleotides not matched to a gene: 3. CDR3 DNA sequence: TGTGCCAGCAGCGGGACTAGCGGGAGGGGAAACACCGGGGAGCTGTTTTTT. Residues: CASSGTSGRGNTGELFF.

This clonotype was seen repeatedly, ten times or more. The chain uses TRBV11-2 and TRBJ2-1; D unclear. The V end lost 0 bases, the J end lost 9 bases, and 9 bases lay between the germline ends. Germline V gene lookup returns CDR1 SGHAT and CDR2 FQNNGV. CDR3 length: 13 residues. CDR3 in DNA: TGTGCCAGCAGCTTAGAATCGGCATCTGAGCAGTTCTTC. The encoded protein is CASSLESASEQFF.

This clonotype was observed many times. This chain uses TRBV7-9 with TRBJ2-2; D is ambiguous. The germline CDR1 and CDR2 sequences are SEHNR and FQNEAQ (reference sequence). CDR3 length: 12 residues. V lost 3 bases and J lost 4, with 3 bases in between. The CDR3 DNA sequence: TGTGCCAGCAGCTTGGCCACCGGGGAGCTGTTTTTT. Its translation is CASSLATGELFF.

In its sample, this clonotype was seen many times. The gene calls are TRBV6-2 or TRBV6-3 and TRBJ2-5, with 10 nucleotides matching TRBD1. J was trimmed by 2 bases and V by 5 bases; bases with no gene match: 5. The germline V gene encodes CDR1 MNHEY and CDR2 SVGEGT. The CDR3 has 15 amino acids. CDR3 sequence: CASSHGQGGQETQYF. CDR3 nucleotides: TGTGCCAGCAGTCATGGACAGGGGGGACAAGAGACCCAGTACTTC.

This clonotype has ten or more counts. J is TRBJ2-7 and V is TRBV6-2 or TRBV6-3, with TRBD1 identical over 10 bases. The CDR3 totals 15 residues. The V gene's germline CDR1 is MNHEY and CDR2 SVGEGT. Trimming at V came to 4 bases and at J to 4 bases, leaving 7 bases not matched to a gene. The CDR3 is CASSSIRQGAYEQYF. The CDR3, as DNA: TGTGCCAGCAGTTCCATTCGACAGGGGGCTTACGAGCAGTACTTC.

This clonotype was detected many times. The gene calls are TRBV6-1 and TRBJ1-5; D may be TRBD1 (5 bases). CDR3 length equals 14 residues. CDR1 is MNHNS and CDR2 is SASEGT in the germline V gene. Trimming pared 8 bases from V and 0 bases from J, leaving 11 bases between. The CDR3 loop is CASGGIYSNQPQHF. The CDR3 region has the DNA TGTGCCAGCGGGGGAATTTATAGCAATCAGCCCCAGCATTTT.

This clonotype was observed at least ten times. The chain couples TRBV6-1 to TRBJ1-1, with D maybe TRBD1 (6 bases). There are 16 residues in the CDR3. Per germline, CDR1 MNHNS and CDR2 SASEGT. V gave up 0 bases and J gave up 5 bases, with 16 bases separating them. The CDR3 spells CASSEAGRGGKTEAFF. As DNA, the CDR3 is TGTGCCAGCAGTGAAGCGGGTAGAGGGGGGAAGACTGAAGCTTTCTTT.

This clonotype came up many times. The chain uses TRBV19 and TRBJ1-2; 7 bases match TRBD1. With 2 bases clipped from V and 4 bases from J, the junction kept 4 bases outside the gene matches. The CDR3 is made up of 14 amino acids. CDR1 is LNHDA, CDR2 SQIVND, per germline (reference sequence). CDR3 DNA: TGTGCCAGTAGTATAATCCGGGACAGCTATGGCTACACCTTC. It is translated as CASSIIRDSYGYTF.

V is TRBV28 and J is TRBJ2-7; D is unresolved. V lost 10 bases and J 4 bases, leaving 20 bases between the germline ends. Germline V CDR1 and CDR2: MDHEN, SYDVKM. This CDR3 has 14 amino acids. The CDR3 protein is CATDTVERFYEQYF. For the CDR3, the DNA is TGTGCCACTGACACCGTCGAGCGTTTTTACGAGCAGTACTTC.